The 20 T cell receptor beta chains in this list originate from one sample, sequenced in a study of CD8+ T cells in alopecia areata. Sequencing used cDNA as its template, made by extracting RNA and reverse transcribing it. Sequencing was performed with immunoSEQ multiplex PCR; in TCRdb, only in-frame clones are kept and a portion is missing. The profile shows about 170,000 clones, 65% to 75% of them singletons. The sequencing used CD8+ T cells sorted from blood, collected at week 0. The receptors originated from a human donor with alopecia areata.

This clone was recorded only once. The rearrangement joins TRBV9 to TRBJ2-3; 8 bases are shared with TRBD2. The CDR3 extends over 16 amino acids. Germline loops: CDR1 SGDLS, CDR2 YYNGEE. J gave up 4 bases and V 0 bases, and 7 bases lay outside the gene matches. DNA of the CDR3: TGTGCCAGCAGCGTAGCTGGCGGGGGGCGGGCAGATACGCAGTATTTT. Residues: CASSVAGGGRADTQYF.

This clone was observed a single time. The V call is TRBV7-9, the J call TRBJ1-2; 7 bases map to TRBD1. This CDR3 contains 14 residues. Losses at the gene ends were 1 base for V and 8 bases for J; bases not matched to a gene: 7. Germline V lookup: CDR1 SEHNR, CDR2 FQNEAQ (reference sequence). This CDR3 is CASSLGRGAEGYTF. The CDR3 DNA follows: TGTGCCAGCAGCTTAGGCAGGGGGGCGGAAGGCTACACCTTC.

This chain joins TRBV4-2 and TRBJ1-2; a possible D gene is TRBD1 (5 bases). CDR3 size: 13 residues. V was shortened by 4 bases and J by 2 bases, with 8 bases between the two germline ends. Germline-derived CDR1 and CDR2 are LGHNA and YNFKEQ. The CDR3 reads CASSPGTNYGYTF. The DNA for the CDR3 is TGTGCCAGCAGCCCAGGGACCAACTATGGCTACACCTTC.

V usage is TRBV11-2 and J usage is TRBJ2-5; D is unresolved. CDR1 and CDR2 from the germline V gene are SGHAT and FQNNGV. The CDR3 length is 15 residues. V lost 2 bases and J lost 5, with 15 bases in between. For the CDR3, the DNA is TGTGCCAGCAGCTTAAGGGTCAGGAACGGTGAGACCCAGTACTTC. This sequence encodes CASSLRVRNGETQYF. Full variable domain (remainder filled in from reference TRBV11-2 and TRBJ2-5): EAGVAQSPRYKIIEKRQSVAFWCNPISGHATLYWYQQILGQGPKLLIQFQNNGVVDDSQLPKDRFSAERLKGVDSTLKIQPAKLEDSAVYLCASSLRVRNGETQYFGPGTRLLVL.

This rearrangement joins TRBV5-1 to TRBJ2-2, with 9 bases fitting TRBD2. V gave up 2 bases and J gave up 2 bases; unmatched junction bases: 7. The CDR3 contains 17 residues. CDR1 SGHRS and CDR2 YFSETQ come from the germline V gene. The DNA for the CDR3 is TGCGCCAGCAGCTTAGACACCGGGACTAGCAACACCGGGGAGCTGTTTTTT. Its protein is CASSLDTGTSNTGELFF.

V usage is TRBV29-1 and J usage is TRBJ2-3; D is uncertain. The CDR3 length is 12 residues. CDR1 is SQVTM and CDR2 is ANQGSEA in the germline V gene. The ends were cut back, 5 bases at V and 3 bases at J, with 9 bases in the middle. CDR3 DNA: TGCAGCGTTCCGGAGCAAACAGATACGCAGTATTTT. It specifies CSVPEQTDTQYF.

CDR3 in amino acids: CASSQDIGSYEQYF. The CDR3 DNA follows: TGTGCCAGCAGCCAAGATATAGGATCCTACGAGCAGTACTTC. This chain links TRBV14 with TRBJ2-7; D uncertain. The length of the CDR3 is 14 residues. The germline V gene encodes CDR1 SGHDN and CDR2 FVKESK. The V end was cut by 0 bases, the J end by 1 base, with 7 bases between.

The chain uses TRBV4-1 and TRBJ1-2, with 8 bases that match TRBD1. J lost 4 bases, V lost 7 bases, and 11 bases had no gene match. This CDR3 comprises 15 residues. CDR1 MGHRA and CDR2 YSYEKL come from the germline V gene. Written as DNA, the CDR3 is TGCGCCAGCACCCCTCATCGGCAGGGGGCCTATGGCTACACCTTC. Protein sequence: CASTPHRQGAYGYTF.

This clone was observed a single time. The chain links TRBV29-1 to TRBJ2-7; 8 nucleotides align to TRBD1. From germline, CDR1 is SQVTM and CDR2 ANQGSEA. This CDR3 has 13 residues. V shed 3 bases, J shed 1 base, and the junction held 2 bases outside the gene matches. The CDR3 coding sequence is TGCAGCGTTGACCAGGGGGCGTCCTACGAGCAGTACTTC. Its protein product is CSVDQGASYEQYF.

This clone appeared a single time. The gene calls are TRBV27 and TRBJ1-1; 8 positions match TRBD1. Unmatched junction bases numbered 7, after V lost 5 bases and J lost 2 bases. The CDR3 spans 15 residues. Germline V lookup: CDR1 MNHEY, CDR2 SMNVEV (reference sequence). The CDR3 here is CASSIQTGVNTEAFF. The CDR3 coding sequence is TGTGCCAGCAGTATTCAGACAGGGGTCAACACTGAAGCTTTCTTT.

The chain employs TRBV28 and TRBJ1-5; 9 nucleotides align to TRBD1. Germline V gene sequence: CDR1 MDHEN, CDR2 SYDVKM. With 6 bases clipped from V and 7 bases from J, the junction kept 7 bases outside the gene matches. The CDR3 totals 14 residues. The CDR3 DNA sequence: TGTGCCAGCAGCCCCCCGACAGGGGGGCAGCCCCAGCATTTT. Translating it yields CASSPPTGGQPQHF.

A few counts support this clone. The V and J genes are TRBV23-1 and TRBJ1-5; perhaps TRBD1 as D (6 bases). TRBV23-1 is labeled an ORF, and its function is uncertain. V dropped 7 bases and J dropped 5 bases, with 12 bases sitting between them. The CDR3 consists of 13 residues. The CDR3 region is CASTPGVDQPQHF. CDR3 in DNA: TGCGCCAGCACCCCAGGGGTCGATCAGCCCCAGCATTTT.

J is TRBJ2-3 and V is TRBV27; the D gene is possibly TRBD2 (7 bases). The germline V gene encodes CDR1 MNHEY and CDR2 SMNVEV (reference sequence). This CDR3 spans 18 amino acids. Trimming removed 2 bases from V and 5 bases from J, with 23 bases in between. The DNA of the CDR3 is TGTGCCAGCAGTTTAATGGATCGGGTCGGGGGGCCCCAAGATACGCAGTATTTT. Its protein product is CASSLMDRVGGPQDTQYF.

This clone was counted once. The rearrangement joins TRBV5-1 to TRBJ2-5; D gene uncertain. Per germline, CDR1 SGHRS and CDR2 YFSETQ. This CDR3 has 12 amino acids. With 3 bases removed from V and 2 bases from J, the gap between germline ends came to 5 bases. CDR3 sequence (DNA): TGCGCCAGCAGCTCCCCACAAGAGACCCAGTACTTC. Encoded protein: CASSSPQETQYF. The full variable domain, with the rest looked up from reference TRBV5-1 and TRBJ2-5, is KAGVTQTPRYLIKTRGQQVTLSCSPISGHRSVSWYQQTPGQGLQFLFEYFSETQRNKGNFPGRFSGRQFSNSRSEMNVSTLELGDSALYLCASSSPQETQYFGPGTRLLVL.

This sequence joins TRBV4-1 and TRBJ2-2; 11 nucleotides match TRBD2. Germline CDR1 MGHRA, CDR2 YSYEKL. With V trimmed by 6 bases and J by 3 bases, 0 bases remained unmatched. The CDR3 is made up of 14 amino acids. The CDR3 DNA is TGCGCCAGCAGACTAGCGGGGGACACCGGGGAGCTGTTTTTT. The encoded protein is CASRLAGDTGELFF.

This clone was observed once. The V and J genes are TRBV7-2 and TRBJ2-1; 9 nucleotides line up with TRBD2. With 3 bases clipped from V and 3 bases from J, the junction kept 6 bases outside the gene matches. Germline assignment: CDR1 SGHTA and CDR2 FQGNSA. The CDR3 covers 16 residues. For the CDR3, the DNA is TGTGCCAGCAGCTTCAGGCGGGGGGGCAACTACAATGAGCAGTTCTTC. Translated: CASSFRRGGNYNEQFF.

The J gene is TRBJ2-1, the V gene TRBV9, with 7 nucleotides matching TRBD2. V lost 2 bases and J lost 5; bases outside the gene matches: 13. Germline CDR1 SGDLS, CDR2 YYNGEE. The CDR3 loop spans 17 amino acids. CDR3 DNA: TGTGCCAGCAGCGTCCTAGGCTGGCGGGGGATGGACAATGAGCAGTTCTTC. Translated: CASSVLGWRGMDNEQFF.

The V and J genes are TRBV6-6 and TRBJ2-7; TRBD1 agrees at 7 bases. The ends lost 8 bases at V and 3 bases at J; junction bases unmatched: 4. The germline CDR1 and CDR2 sequences are MNHNY and SVGAGI (reference sequence). The CDR3 contains 12 residues. The CDR3 loop reads CASEGTVYEQYF. The CDR3 DNA sequence: TGTGCCAGCGAAGGGACAGTCTACGAGCAGTACTTC.

The chain is built from TRBV6-1 and TRBJ2-1, with D perhaps assigned TRBD1 or TRBD2 (5 bases each). Per germline, CDR1 MNHNS and CDR2 SASEGT. Trimming removed 3 bases from V and 7 bases from J, with 13 bases in between. This CDR3 is built from 14 residues. CDR3 sequence reads: CASSDMPWGNEQFF. Written as DNA, the CDR3 is TGTGCCAGCAGTGATATGCCCTGGGGGAATGAGCAGTTCTTC.

The sample holds a few counts of this clone. The genes are TRBV13 and TRBJ2-1; the D call may be TRBD1 or TRBD2 (6 bases each). Germline CDR1 and CDR2: PRHDT and FYEKMQ (reference sequence). The V end lost 10 bases, the J end lost 1 base, and 17 bases lay between the germline ends. CDR3 length equals 15 residues. DNA of the CDR3: TGTGCCACCAAAATCAGAGGGGGGTCCTACAATGAGCAGTTCTTC. It is translated as CATKIRGGSYNEQFF.